These 10 T cell receptor beta chains came from one sample sequenced in a study of T cell repertoires in cytomegalovirus infection. A single record per CDR3 protein comes from TCRdb applying MiXCR to the reads. The sample has some 150,000 distinct CDR3 sequences, about 6.1% seen once. Sequencing was carried out using PBMCs. The receptors come from a human donor in good health (CMV status not recorded). Some clones in this sample may be carry-over from other donors' samples.

This clonotype appeared many times. V and J are TRBV12-3 or TRBV12-4 and TRBJ1-5; no firm D call. This CDR3 region has 14 residues. The V end lost 7 bases, the J end lost 5 bases, and 15 bases lay between the germline ends. In nucleotides, the CDR3 is TGTGCCAGCATGGCAGGAGGGATGCATCAGCCCCAGCATTTT. Protein: CASMAGGMHQPQHF.

In its sample, this clonotype was seen many times. The J gene is TRBJ1-2, the V gene TRBV5-6; D uncertain. Looked up from germline, CDR1 is SGHDT and CDR2 is YYEEEE. V was shortened by 4 bases and J by 5 bases, with 9 bases between the two germline ends. The CDR3 is 12 amino acids. CDR3 sequence reads: CASSPNGYGYTF. In DNA, the CDR3 is TGTGCCAGCAGCCCCAACGGGTATGGCTACACCTTC. The variable domain in full, with the rest retrieved from reference TRBV5-6 and TRBJ1-2, is DAGVTQSPTHLIKTRGQQVTLRCSPKSGHDTVSWYQQALGQGPQFIFQYYEEEERQRGNFPDRFSGHQFPNYSSELNVNALLLGDSALYLCASSPNGYGYTFGSGTRLTVV.

Many counts were recorded for this clonotype. The chain is built from TRBV4-3 and TRBJ1-2; 7 positions agree with TRBD1. Germline V CDR1 and CDR2: LGHNA, YSLEER. Germline trimming cut 0 bases from V and 4 bases from J; bases unmatched to any gene: 5. The CDR3 contains 15 residues. The CDR3 reads CASSQDGTVLYGYTF. The CDR3 region has the DNA TGCGCCAGCAGCCAAGACGGGACAGTTCTCTATGGCTACACCTTC.

This clonotype appeared many times. V is TRBV7-8 and J is TRBJ1-3, with D perhaps matching TRBD1 (6 bases). Germline V gene lookup returns CDR1 SGHVS and CDR2 FQNEAQ. CDR3 size: 15 residues. The V and J ends lost 4 bases and 0 bases respectively, with 10 bases between them. The CDR3: CASSWVRGSGNTIYF. CDR3 sequence (DNA): TGTGCCAGCAGCTGGGTCAGGGGCTCTGGAAACACCATATATTTT.

This clonotype was detected ten times or more. The chain links TRBV7-2 to TRBJ2-3, with 7 bases matching TRBD1. CDR1 and CDR2 (germline): SGHTA, FQGNSA. Trimming took 5 bases from V and 5 from J; bases not matched to a gene: 16. The length of the CDR3 is 17 residues. This chain's CDR3 is CASSRRLTGDLGDTQYF. DNA for the CDR3: TGTGCCAGCAGCCGCCGACTCACAGGGGATCTTGGAGATACGCAGTATTTT.

This clonotype occurred many times. The J gene is TRBJ2-2, the V gene TRBV7-7; D call uncertain. Germline V gene lookup returns CDR1 SSHAT and CDR2 FNYEAQ (reference sequence). Trimming shortened V by 5 bases and J by 7 bases, and 14 bases separated the two germline ends. The CDR3 has 14 amino acids. CDR3 residues: CASSPRTGFGELFF. CDR3 DNA: TGTGCCAGCAGCCCAAGGACCGGATTCGGGGAGCTGTTTTTT.

This clonotype was counted many times. V and J are TRBV7-2 and TRBJ2-7, with D perhaps matching TRBD1 (5 bases). Germline V lookup: CDR1 SGHTA, CDR2 FQGNSA. V lost 5 bases and J lost 0, with 14 bases in between. The CDR3 has 15 residues. The CDR3 coding sequence is TGTGCCAGCAGCAACTACGACAGCTACTCCTACGAGCAGTACTTC. Encoded protein: CASSNYDSYSYEQYF.

Of note for this clonotype: A much larger clone sits a single nucleotide away, making a read error possible. The chain couples TRBV7-8 to TRBJ2-2; TRBD1 might be the D (5 bases). The CDR3 sequence is 15 residues long. V shed 5 bases and J shed 4 bases, with 14 bases lying between them. Germline loops: CDR1 SGHVS, CDR2 FQNEAQ. This chain's CDR3 is CASSIWVQGTGELFF. The CDR3 DNA reads TGTGCCAGCAGCATATGGGTCCAGGGCACCGGGGAGCTGTTTTTT.

This clonotype occurred many times. This sequence joins TRBV3-1 and TRBJ2-5; TRBD2 matches at 8 bases. This CDR3 is built from 15 residues. The ends lost 3 bases at V and 1 base at J; junction bases unmatched: 4. In germline, CDR1 is LGHDT, CDR2 YNNKEL (reference sequence). CDR3 in amino acids: CASSQAGGRQETQYF. The CDR3 region has the DNA TGTGCCAGCAGCCAGGCGGGGGGCCGCCAAGAGACCCAGTACTTC.

This clonotype was seen at least ten times. The chain links TRBV19 to TRBJ2-2; D ambiguous. The length of the CDR3 is 14 residues. Trimming left V 1 base short and J 1 base short, with 4 bases between. Germline V gives CDR1 LNHDA, CDR2 SQIVND (reference sequence). DNA of the CDR3: TGTGCCAGTAGTATAGGACAGAACACCGGGGAGCTGTTTTTT. This encodes CASSIGQNTGELFF.